This T cell receptor beta chain came from a study of T cell changes during pregnancy in multiple sclerosis. Between the trimmed V and J ends, which lost 0 bases and 6 bases, there was a span of 9 bases. Per germline, CDR1 SGHRS and CDR2 YFSETQ. This CDR3 has 14 residues. Clones were sequenced by immunoSEQ multiplex PCR, and TCRdb holds only the in-frame ones, with some missing. Of around 83,000 clones listed, about 93% are singletons. The chain couples TRBV5-1 to TRBJ2-2, with a weak D call TRBD1 (6 bases). The source material was CD4+ T cells from peripheral blood mononuclear cells, sampled in the second trimester of pregnancy. The source is a female donor with multiple sclerosis, enrolled in a pregnancy study. CDR3 sequence (DNA): TGCGCCAGCAGCTTGGTACCAGGGGCCGGGGAGCTGTTTTTT. Its protein product is CASSLVPGAGELFF.